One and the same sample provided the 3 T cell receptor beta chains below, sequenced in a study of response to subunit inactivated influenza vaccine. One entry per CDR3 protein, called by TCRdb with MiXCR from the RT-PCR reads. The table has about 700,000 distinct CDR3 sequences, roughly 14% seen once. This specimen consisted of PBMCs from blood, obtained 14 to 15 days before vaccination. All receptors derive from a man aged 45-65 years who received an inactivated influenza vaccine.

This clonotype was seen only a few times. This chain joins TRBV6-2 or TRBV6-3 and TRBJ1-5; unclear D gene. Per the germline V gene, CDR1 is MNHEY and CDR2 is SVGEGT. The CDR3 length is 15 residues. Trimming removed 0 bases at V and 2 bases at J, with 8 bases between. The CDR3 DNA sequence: TGTGCCAGCAGTTACTCGACCGGGGGCAATCAGCCCCAGCATTTT. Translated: CASSYSTGGNQPQHF.

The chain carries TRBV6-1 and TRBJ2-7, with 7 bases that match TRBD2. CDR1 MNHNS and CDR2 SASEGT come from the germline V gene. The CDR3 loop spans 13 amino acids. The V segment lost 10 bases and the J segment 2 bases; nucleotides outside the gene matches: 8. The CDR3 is CATRPSGTYEQYF. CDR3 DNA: TGTGCCACCCGCCCTAGCGGCACCTACGAGCAGTACTTC.

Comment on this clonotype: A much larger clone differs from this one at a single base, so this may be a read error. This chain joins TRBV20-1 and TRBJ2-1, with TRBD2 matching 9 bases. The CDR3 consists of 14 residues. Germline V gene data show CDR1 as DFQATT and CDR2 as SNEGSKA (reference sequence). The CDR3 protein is CSAQESTSGREQVF. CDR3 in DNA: TGCAGTGCACAAGAATCGACTAGCGGTCGTGAGCAGGTCTTC.